Listed below are T cell receptor beta chains from one sample, sequenced in a study of regulatory T cells in long-lasting Graves disease. In TCRdb, the multiplex PCR reads were re-called with MiXCR into one record per CDR3 protein. The sample lists 450,000 or so distinct CDR3 sequences; under 25% were seen once. Sequencing was performed on peripheral blood mononuclear cells (PBMCs), taken when the disease was refractory, from a patient treated with antithyroid drugs. These receptors all come from a female donor with Graves disease. CDR3s include the opening cysteine and the closing phenylalanine or tryptophan. The D gene is left open where the match is weak. Not all rows give a size; the values are once, few, many and, for expanded clones, a class.

>TRBV19|-|-|TRBJ1-4
CASSIVHANEKLFF
TGTGCCAGTAGTATAGTACACGCTAATGAAAAACTGTTTTTT
>TRBV2|-|many|TRBJ2-7
CASSDIGREREQYF
TGTGCCAGCAGTGATATTGGCAGGGAACGCGAGCAGTACTTC
>TRBV2|TRBD2|many|TRBJ2-2
CASSERSGGPGELFF
TGTGCCAGCAGTGAAAGGAGCGGGGGACCCGGGGAGCTGTTTTTT
>TRBV3-1|TRBD1|-|TRBJ1-1
CASSRETGILAFF
TGTGCCAGCAGCCGAGAGACAGGGATCTTGGCTTTCTTT
>TRBV7-2|-|many|TRBJ1-3
CASSLGPSGNTIYF
TGTGCCAGCAGCCTCGGGCCATCTGGAAACACCATATATTTT
>TRBV19|TRBD2|-|TRBJ2-7
CASSLTTGTSTPYEQYF
TGTGCCAGTAGTTTAACCACCGGGACTAGCACGCCCTACGAGCAGTACTTC
>TRBV7-2|-|-|TRBJ1-5
CASSLTGLDQPQHF
TGTGCCAGCAGCTTAACAGGGTTGGATCAGCCCCAGCATTTT
>TRBV12-3/TRBV12-4|-|many|TRBJ1-2
CASSPLPDPLYGYTF
TGTGCCAGCAGTCCTTTGCCCGATCCACTCTATGGCTACACCTTC
>TRBV28|TRBD1|-|TRBJ1-2
CASSFRGSNLFGYTF
TGTGCCAGCAGTTTCAGGGGGTCTAACCTCTTTGGCTACACCTTC
>TRBV7-3|-|many|TRBJ1-2
CASSSSGYQGYTF
TGTGCCAGCAGCTCCTCAGGATATCAGGGCTACACCTTC
>TRBV29-1|TRBD1|many|TRBJ1-2
CSVATGTASSYTF
TGCAGCGTTGCGACAGGGACGGCCTCAAGCTACACCTTC
>TRBV6-2/TRBV6-3|TRBD1|few|TRBJ1-2
CASSVGKRGGKRGYTF
TGTGCCAGCAGCGTGGGGAAGAGAGGGGGCAAACGTGGCTACACCTTC
>TRBV5-5|TRBD2|-|TRBJ2-4
CASSLVGLAEKKNIQYF
TGCGCCAGCAGCTTGGTGGGACTAGCGGAGAAAAAAAACATTCAGTACTTC
>TRBV20-1|TRBD2|once|TRBJ2-7
CSATLAGAYEQYF
TGCAGTGCCACACTAGCGGGAGCCTACGAGCAGTACTTC
>TRBV28|-|many|TRBJ2-5
CASSFWTAQETQYF
TGTGCCAGCAGTTTCTGGACAGCCCAAGAGACCCAGTACTTC
>TRBV7-2|TRBD1|many|TRBJ1-4
CASSRGQDEKLFF
TGTGCCAGCAGCCGGGGACAGGATGAAAAACTGTTTTTT
>TRBV28|TRBD1|-|TRBJ1-1
CASSRPDRGSHDEAFF
TGTGCCAGCAGCCGTCCGGACAGGGGGTCGCATGATGAAGCTTTCTTT
>TRBV5-1|TRBD1|-|TRBJ2-5
CASSLDRGRRETQYF
TGCGCCAGCAGCTTGGACAGGGGGCGTAGGGAGACCCAGTACTTC
>TRBV10-3|-|-|TRBJ1-5
CAISEGVGNQPQHF
TGTGCCATCAGTGAGGGGGTTGGCAATCAGCCCCAGCATTTT
>TRBV5-1|-|-|TRBJ2-1
CASSLVGGFSYNEQFF
TGCGCCAGCAGCTTGGTTGGGGGGTTCTCCTACAATGAGCAGTTCTTC
>TRBV7-9|TRBD1|-|TRBJ2-2
CASSSADRENTEELFF
TGTGCCAGCAGCTCGGCCGACAGGGAAAACACCGAGGAGCTGTTTTTT
>TRBV20-1|-|-|TRBJ2-3
CSASKGSDTDTQYF
TGCAGTGCTAGCAAGGGCTCCGATACAGATACGCAGTATTTT
>TRBV6-2/TRBV6-3|-|-|TRBJ1-2
CASSWGGGEGNGYTF
TGTGCCAGCAGCTGGGGGGGCGGAGAGGGCAATGGCTACACCTTC
>TRBV12-3/TRBV12-4|TRBD1|-|TRBJ1-5
CASTQDRVEQPQHF
TGTGCCAGCACCCAAGACAGGGTGGAACAGCCCCAGCATTTT
>TRBV12-3/TRBV12-4|-|-|TRBJ1-1
CASSPLSREAFF
TGTGCCAGCAGCCCCTTATCACGGGAGGCTTTCTTT
>TRBV6-1|-|many|TRBJ2-5
CASRWGYQETQYF
TGTGCCAGCAGATGGGGTTACCAAGAGACCCAGTACTTC
>TRBV2|TRBD2|-|TRBJ2-1
CASSVAGSSYNEQFF
TGTGCCAGCAGCGTAGCGGGGAGCTCCTACAATGAGCAGTTCTTC
>TRBV9|TRBD1|-|TRBJ1-2
CASSAQQGALEYGYTF
TGTGCCAGCAGCGCACAACAGGGGGCGTTGGAATATGGCTACACCTTC
>TRBV11-2|-|few|TRBJ2-2
CASSLEWAGELFF
TGTGCCAGCAGCCTTGAGTGGGCCGGGGAGCTGTTTTTT
>TRBV14|-|few|TRBJ1-2
CASSQVRTDYGYTF
TGTGCCAGCAGCCAAGTAAGGACAGACTATGGCTACACCTTC
>TRBV2|TRBD1|many|TRBJ2-1
CAILGDRAIHNEQFF
TGTGCCATTTTGGGAGACAGGGCCATTCACAATGAGCAGTTCTTC
>TRBV6-2/TRBV6-3|-|few|TRBJ1-5
CASSYLSAQHF
TGTGCCAGCAGTTACCTTTCGGCCCAGCATTTT
>TRBV16|-|-|TRBJ1-1
CASSQSRGTEAFF
TGTGCCAGCAGCCAATCTCGGGGCACTGAAGCTTTCTTT